The text below deals with one TCR beta chain. This clone was seen once. Its target antigen remains unknown. Within one base of it there is no much larger clone, and no base qualities were kept. These data originate in a study of memory CD4+ T cells and cytomegalovirus serostatus (dated by TCRdb to the late 2010s). Background for the entire study: A total of some 33 healthy Belgian adults, of whom 9 were CMV seropositive and approximately 24 were CMV seronegative, were included in the cohort. To replicate a published TCR-based CMV serostatus classifier, the researchers sequenced the CD4+ memory TCRbeta repertoires of a Belgian cohort whose cytomegalovirus serostatus was known.

A FACSAria II was used to sort memory CD4+ T cells, defined as single viable CD3+CD4+CD8-CD45RO+ cells. CMV serostatus was determined with a Roche Elecsys assay detecting serum IgG against CMV pp150, pp28, p38 and p52. After thawing, total CD4+ T cells were enriched by positive selection with CD4 magnetic microbeads. The samples came from a different study that was designed specifically to examine the CD4+ T cell memory repertoire. Peripheral blood mononuclear cells were isolated and cryopreserved following standard operating procedures; serum was stored at -80 °C. The staining relied on CD3-PerCP (BW264/56), CD4-APC (RPA-T4), CD45RO-PE (UCHT1) and CD8-Pacific Orange (3B5) antibodies, and Sytox blue was used to exclude non-viable cells. The Quick-DNA Microprep Kit was used to extract genomic DNA from the sorted cells. Amplification of TCRbeta DNA was done with the immunoSEQ hsTCRbeta kit, following the protocol from the manufacturer. An Illumina MiSeq instrument was used to sequence the TCRbeta libraries. Per the authors' processing: Following removal of out-of-frame sequences, 2.2 million or so distinct TCRbeta sequences were retained, with an average of roughly 70,000 per individual. Each individual was scored using the number of around 180 previously reported CMV-associated TCRbeta sequences that the individual carried and the total number of productive distinct TCRbeta sequences. A beta-binomial model was reimplemented in Python, and random forests from scikit-learn, run with default parameters, were trained on data from the US cohort. Classifier performance on the Belgian cohort was summarized as median AUC with percentile confidence intervals calculated over 10,000 bootstrap iterations. Entries here come from immuneACCESS through TCRdb and include only in-frame sequences with V and J called. Some clones fail to appear in such tables; in the studies checked, an unresolved V gene covers under half of the shortfall, and the cause of the remainder is unknown. For V, J and clone size, that table is used; D and trimming come from the DNA. This sample is represented by some 44,000 clones; less than 85% of them were singletons. The ten biggest clones cover approximately 1.9% of the sample.

Between the V and J ends, shortened by 7 bases and 10 bases respectively, the junction contains 8 bases. CDR1 and CDR2 are drawn from the germline V gene: MNHNS, SASEGT. From the cysteine through the phenylalanine, the CDR3 covers 11 amino acids. This entry keeps only the CDR3 DNA: 33 bases, framed from base 1. Paper-wide results and their limitations: Results were interpreted as suggesting that the CMV-associated TCR signature is largely present in the CD4+ memory repertoire. The original-framework classifier achieved a median bootstrapped AUC of approximately 0.96 with a 95% CI of 0.76-1.00 on the Belgian cohort. Unlike the original study, which covered naive and memory CD4+ and CD8+ populations, the Belgian study sequenced only CD4+CD45RO+ memory cells. Of fewer than 200 previously reported CMV-associated TCRbeta sequences, approximately 70 appeared in the CD4+ memory repertoires, each in one to five individuals. CMV serostatus prediction reached a median bootstrapped AUC of 0.95 with the original framework and just under 0.93 with a US-trained random forest.

Sequenced sample: memory CD4+ T cells from blood. Recombination linked TRBV6-1 to TRBJ1-6, with the identity of the D gene unclear. The sequence was collected from an adult in good health and CMV-seronegative. The CDR3 here reads CASIHRSPLHF. The bases are TGTGCCAGCATTCACCGATCACCCCTCCACTTT.